The sample holds a few counts of the clone carrying this T cell receptor beta chain. This entry is derived from a study of T cells after yellow fever vaccination. Trimming cost V 2 bases and J 4 bases, with 16 bases left between them. The CDR3 has 16 amino acids. CDR1 SGHTA and CDR2 FQGNSA come from the germline V gene. MiXCR was run by TCRdb on the 5' RACE reads, yielding one entry per CDR3 protein. The top ten clones hold about 3.5% of a sample with more than 300,000 distinct CDR3 sequences, 9.5% to 12% of them seen once. V gene TRBV7-2 combines with J gene TRBJ2-3; D may be TRBD2 (6 bases). This clonotype was obtained from a man younger than 35 who received the YFV17D yellow fever vaccine. This sample comprised CD4+ T cells sorted from PBMCs, obtained 45 days after the yellow fever booster vaccination. The CDR3 nucleotides read TGTGCCAGCAGCTTATCGATTGCTAGCGCCTCAGATACGCAGTATTTT. This gives the protein CASSLSIASASDTQYF.